Following are 20 T cell receptor beta chains from one sample sequenced in a study of blood T cell repertoires in COVID-19. Clones were sequenced by immunoSEQ multiplex PCR, and TCRdb holds only the in-frame ones, with some missing. Of 250,000 to 300,000 clones listed, over 85% were seen once; the top ten hold under 2.5%. What was sequenced was PBMCs or T cells enriched from blood (not recorded which). The receptors originated from a woman aged 55 to 70 who had recovered from COVID-19.

V usage is TRBV7-2 and J usage is TRBJ1-3; 8 positions match TRBD1. Germline trimming cut 5 bases from V and 3 bases from J; bases unmatched to any gene: 9. Germline V lookup: CDR1 SGHTA, CDR2 FQGNSA. This CDR3 is built from 16 residues. CDR3 nucleotides: TGTGCCAGCAGCCCTGGCACAGGGGGGTATGGAAACACCATATATTTT. Protein sequence: CASSPGTGGYGNTIYF. Together with reference TRBV7-2 and TRBJ1-3, the CDR3 gives the full variable domain: GAGVSQSPSNKVTEKGKDVELRCDPISGHTALYWYRQSLGQGLEFLIYFQGNSAPDKSGLPSDRFSAERTGGSVSTLTIQRTQQEDSAVYLCASSPGTGGYGNTIYFGEGSWLTVV.

The chain joins TRBV19 to TRBJ1-3; D ambiguous. Trimming stripped 3 bases from V and 0 bases from J, with 6 bases between. CDR3 size: 14 residues. CDR1 is LNHDA and CDR2 is SQIVND in the germline V gene (reference sequence). The CDR3 DNA is TGTGCCAGTAGTATTGGAGCCTCTGGAAACACCATATATTTT. This sequence encodes CASSIGASGNTIYF.

This chain uses TRBV6-8 with TRBJ1-6, with D possibly TRBD1 on 6 matching bases. Germline V gene sequence: CDR1 MNHGY, CDR2 SAAAGT. There are 20 residues in the CDR3. Trimming removed 0 bases at V and 0 bases at J, with 18 bases between. The chain's CDR3 is CASSYSTDSSKSSYNSPLHF. The DNA of the CDR3 is TGTGCCAGCAGTTACTCGACGGACAGCTCTAAGAGCTCCTATAATTCACCCCTCCACTTT.

The chain carries TRBV14 and TRBJ2-7, with a tentative D call TRBD1 (6 bases). Germline values: CDR1 SGHDN, CDR2 FVKESK. Trimming removed 1 base from V and 5 bases from J, with 15 bases in between. This CDR3 comprises 15 residues. The CDR3 region is CASSQVNRDTNEQYF. The CDR3 nucleotides read TGTGCCAGCAGCCAAGTGAACCGGGACACTAACGAGCAGTACTTC.

This chain uses TRBV9 with TRBJ2-7; 7 bases are a match to TRBD2. This CDR3 region has 13 residues. CDR1 and CDR2 from the germline V gene are SGDLS and YYNGEE. V dropped 4 bases and J dropped 5; count of bases not matched to a gene: 6. The CDR3 sequence: CASSPGTIDEQYF. The CDR3 nucleotides are TGTGCCAGCAGCCCCGGGACTATTGACGAGCAGTACTTC.

The chain links TRBV9 to TRBJ1-1, with a tentative D call TRBD1 (6 bases). CDR3 length equals 14 residues. Germline CDR1 and CDR2: SGDLS and YYNGEE. The V gene lost 4 bases and the J gene lost 4 bases, with 14 bases spanning the gap. Here the CDR3 reads CASSKGGVPTEAFF. DNA for the CDR3: TGTGCCAGCAGCAAAGGGGGGGTCCCCACTGAAGCTTTCTTT.

The chain links TRBV19 to TRBJ1-1; a possible D gene is TRBD1 (6 bases). Germline CDR1 LNHDA, CDR2 SQIVND (reference sequence). The CDR3 length is 14 residues. V was shortened by 3 bases and J by 6 bases, with 14 bases between the two germline ends. CDR3 DNA: TGTGCCAGTAGTATTCACAGGGAGAGGGCTGAAGCTTTCTTT. Translating gives CASSIHRERAEAFF. Based on the CDR3 plus reference TRBV19 and TRBJ1-1, the full variable domain is DGGITQSPKYLFRKEGQNVTLSCEQNLNHDAMYWYRQDPGQGLRLIYYSQIVNDFQKGDIAEGYSVSREKKESFPLTVTSAQKNPTAFYLCASSIHRERAEAFFGQGTRLTVV.

V usage is TRBV3-1 (or the pseudogene TRBV3-2) and J usage is TRBJ1-5; possibly TRBD1 for D (6 bases). CDR1 is LGHDT, CDR2 YNNKEL, per germline (reference sequence). The CDR3 is 14 residues long. V was pared by 4 bases and J by 5 bases, with 12 bases between. CDR3 DNA sequence: TGTGCCAGCAGCCCCACCCCAGGGGATCAGCCCCAGCATTTT. Protein: CASSPTPGDQPQHF.

The chain has TRBV11-2 and TRBJ1-1, with D maybe TRBD1 (6 bases). The CDR3 has 12 residues. V gave up 6 bases and J gave up 3 bases, with 8 bases separating them. Germline V gene data show CDR1 as SGHAT and CDR2 as FQNNGV. Here the CDR3 DNA reads TGTGCCAGCAGTACAGGGTACACTGAAGCTTTCTTT. This translates into CASSTGYTEAFF.

V and J are TRBV5-5 and TRBJ2-2, with 8 bases that match TRBD2. V was pared by 0 bases and J by 7 bases, with 8 bases of the junction left unmatched. This CDR3 region has 16 residues. Germline V gives CDR1 SGHKS, CDR2 YYEKEE (reference sequence). CDR3 amino acids: CASSLDSGGPIGELFF. Here the CDR3 DNA reads TGTGCCAGCAGCTTGGACTCGGGAGGGCCGATCGGGGAGCTGTTTTTT.

This chain links TRBV5-6 with TRBJ1-6; 7 bases are shared with TRBD1. The CDR3 is 13 residues long. Germline CDR1 is SGHDT and CDR2 is YYEEEE. J gave up 10 bases and V 4 bases, and 5 bases lay outside the gene matches. CDR3 sequence (DNA): TGTGCCAGCAGCCCGACAGGGAGGTCACCCCTCCACTTT. This gives the protein CASSPTGRSPLHF.

This clone was counted a few times. V is TRBV3-1 (or the pseudogene TRBV3-2) and J is TRBJ2-7; TRBD2 aligns across 13 bases. V dropped 0 bases and J dropped 12; count of bases not matched to a gene: 5. This CDR3 has 14 amino acids. Germline V lookup: CDR1 LGHDT, CDR2 YNNKEL (reference sequence). The CDR3 DNA is TGTGCCAGCAGCCAAGATACTAGCGGGAGGGCGTCGTACTTC. This encodes CASSQDTSGRASYF.

This clone was seen a few times. The V and J genes are TRBV6-4 and TRBJ1-6; D is ambiguous. CDR3 size: 14 residues. Germline CDR1 is MRHNA and CDR2 is SNTAGT. V was shortened by 8 bases and J by 7 bases, with 15 bases between the two germline ends. CDR3 loop: CASSPGVENSPLHF. In DNA form, the CDR3 reads TGTGCCAGCTCACCGGGAGTCGAAAATTCACCCCTCCACTTT.

J is TRBJ2-3 and V is TRBV5-8; 14 positions agree with TRBD2. Losses at the gene ends were 3 bases for V and 0 bases for J; bases not matched to a gene: 9. This CDR3 has 19 amino acids. Germline V CDR1 and CDR2: SGHTS, YDEGEE. In DNA, the CDR3 is TGTGCCAGCAGCTCCCGACTAGCGGGGGGGCAACTAAGCACAGATACGCAGTATTTT. It specifies CASSSRLAGGQLSTDTQYF.

The V call is TRBV9, the J call TRBJ2-3; 7 nucleotides agree with TRBD2. Trimming took 0 bases from V and 2 from J; bases not matched to a gene: 3. The V gene's germline CDR1 is SGDLS and CDR2 YYNGEE. The CDR3 has 15 amino acids. Here the CDR3 DNA reads TGTGCCAGCAGCGTAGAGGGAGGGCCCACAGATACGCAGTATTTT. Translating gives CASSVEGGPTDTQYF.

The chain uses TRBV5-1 and TRBJ1-4, with TRBD1 matching over 11 bases. The CDR3 has 16 amino acids. V lost 1 base and J lost 9; bases outside the gene matches: 8. Germline CDR1 and CDR2: SGHRS and YFSETQ. The CDR3 region has the DNA TGCGCCAGCAGCTTGTATGGTCGGACAGGGGGCCAAAAACTGTTTTTT. This encodes CASSLYGRTGGQKLFF.

The chain carries TRBV10-1 and TRBJ1-6; tentatively, D is TRBD1 (5 bases). Germline assignment: CDR1 WNHNN and CDR2 SYGVQD (reference sequence). This CDR3 is 15 amino acids long. Trimming left V 3 bases short and J 7 bases short, with 13 bases between. CDR3 sequence: CASSEYPGLNSPLHF. The CDR3 DNA reads as TGCGCCAGCAGTGAATATCCAGGGTTAAATTCACCCCTCCACTTT.

The J gene is TRBJ2-3, the V gene TRBV27; D is uncertain. V shed 3 bases and J shed 0 bases, with 7 bases lying between them. The CDR3 runs to 14 residues. CDR1 is MNHEY, CDR2 SMNVEV, per germline (reference sequence). The CDR3 here is CASSLAASTDTQYF. The CDR3 DNA follows: TGTGCCAGCAGTTTGGCGGCTAGCACAGATACGCAGTATTTT.

This chain links TRBV28 with TRBJ2-3; 9 bases are shared with TRBD1. After removal of 5 bases from V and 10 bases from J, the junction contained 4 bases not matched to a gene. CDR3 size: 12 residues. The germline V gene has CDR1 MDHEN and CDR2 SYDVKM. DNA of the CDR3: TGTGCCAGCAGTCCCGACAGGGGGTCGCAGTATTTT. This encodes CASSPDRGSQYF.

This chain links TRBV28 with TRBJ2-1; D ambiguous. Trimming took 8 bases from V and 2 from J, leaving 10 bases between them. Germline values: CDR1 MDHEN, CDR2 SYDVKM. The CDR3 spans 13 residues. CDR3: CASGRQPYNEQFF. In nucleotides, the CDR3 is TGTGCCAGCGGTAGACAACCCTACAATGAGCAGTTCTTC.